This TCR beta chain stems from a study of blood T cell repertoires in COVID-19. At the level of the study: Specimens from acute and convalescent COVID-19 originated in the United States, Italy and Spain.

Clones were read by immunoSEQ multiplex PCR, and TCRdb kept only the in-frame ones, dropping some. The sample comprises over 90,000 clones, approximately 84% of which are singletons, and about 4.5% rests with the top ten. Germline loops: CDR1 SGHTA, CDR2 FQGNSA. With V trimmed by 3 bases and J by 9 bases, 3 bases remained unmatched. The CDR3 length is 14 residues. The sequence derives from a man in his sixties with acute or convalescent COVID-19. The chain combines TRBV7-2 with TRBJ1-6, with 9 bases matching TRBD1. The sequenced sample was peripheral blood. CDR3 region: CASSLYRGLSPLHF. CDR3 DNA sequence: TGTGCCAGCAGCTTGTACAGGGGGCTTTCACCCCTCCACTTT.